The source of this TCR beta chain is a study of T-cell reconstitution after alpha-beta-depleted transplantation in children. Study-level results: Several hundred rapidly expanded clones from non-depleted graft cells reportedly supplied alpha-beta T cells about two months post-transplant. Most T-cell counts and diversity one year after the transplant came from T cells that were newly produced. The study traced high day-60 TCRbeta diversity in some patients to surviving recipient T cells and thymic progenitors.

Unique molecular identifiers featured in how the TCRbeta library was prepared. Via MiXCR, TCRdb re-called the PCR reads, giving one row per CDR3 protein. The data show hundreds of thousands of distinct CDR3 sequences, with just over 7.5% seen just once and around 9.8% held by the top ten. This clonotype appeared many times. Its matching antigen is unknown. This CDR3 is 17 amino acids long. V gave up 2 bases and J gave up 5 bases, with 21 bases separating them. Germline V gives CDR1 SGHVS, CDR2 FNYEAQ. The origin of this receptor is a female patient aged 2-15 years who had a stem cell transplant for Fanconi anemia, so the T cells may come from the graft donor. V usage is TRBV7-6 and J usage is TRBJ2-5; D is tentatively TRBD1 or TRBD2 (5 bases each). This material consisted of peripheral blood, taken 360 days after TCRalphabeta/CD19-depleted stem cell transplant. The CDR3 DNA reads as TGTGCCAGCAGCTTAATGGGACCACTACGGTCGTCGGAGACCCAGTACTTC. Amino acid sequence: CASSLMGPLRSSETQYF.